This T cell receptor (beta chain) came from a study of blood T cell repertoires in COVID-19. CDR3 size: 13 residues. The V gene lost 8 bases and the J gene lost 1 base, with 6 bases spanning the gap. Only in-frame clones appear in the TCRdb table, and some are missing; sequencing was by immunoSEQ multiplex PCR. This table has around 310,000 clones, 90% appearing once. One Seattle source followed patients from active infection through their disease course. The chain joins TRBV12-3 or TRBV12-4 to TRBJ2-6; D may be TRBD2 (6 bases). The sequenced sample was peripheral blood. The TCR sequence derives from a middle-aged woman with COVID-19, enrolled during active disease. The CDR3 DNA is TGTGCCAGCGGGAGGTCTGGGGCCAACGTCCTGACTTTC. It codes for CASGRSGANVLTF.